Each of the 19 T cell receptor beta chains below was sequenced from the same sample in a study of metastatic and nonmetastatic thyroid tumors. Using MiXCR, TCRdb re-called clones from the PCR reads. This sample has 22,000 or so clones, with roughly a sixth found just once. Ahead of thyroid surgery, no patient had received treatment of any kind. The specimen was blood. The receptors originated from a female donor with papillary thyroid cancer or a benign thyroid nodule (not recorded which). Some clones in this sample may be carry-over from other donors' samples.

The CDR3 DNA reads as TGCAGTGCTAGATCCCTGGGGGTCCCGGGGGAGACCCAGTACTTC. This encodes CSARSLGVPGETQYF. The chain couples TRBV20-1 to TRBJ2-5; D is perhaps TRBD1 or TRBD2 (5 bases each). This CDR3 contains 15 residues. The V gene's germline CDR1 is DFQATT and CDR2 SNEGSKA (reference sequence). The germline V and J ends were trimmed by 2 bases and 5 bases, with 18 bases remaining between them.

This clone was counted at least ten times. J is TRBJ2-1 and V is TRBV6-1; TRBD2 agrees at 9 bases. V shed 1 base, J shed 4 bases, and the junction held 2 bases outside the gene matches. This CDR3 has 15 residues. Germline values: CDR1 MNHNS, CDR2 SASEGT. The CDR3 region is CASSEEAGGYNEQFF. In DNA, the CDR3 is TGTGCCAGCAGTGAAGAGGCGGGAGGGTACAATGAGCAGTTCTTC.

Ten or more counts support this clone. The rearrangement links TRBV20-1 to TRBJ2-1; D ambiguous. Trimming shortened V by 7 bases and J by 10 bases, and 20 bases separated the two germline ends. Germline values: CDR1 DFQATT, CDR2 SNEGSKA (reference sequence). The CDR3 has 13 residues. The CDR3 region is CSELSTHVGEQFF. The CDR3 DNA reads TGCAGTGAGTTGAGCACCCACGTTGGAGAGCAGTTCTTC.

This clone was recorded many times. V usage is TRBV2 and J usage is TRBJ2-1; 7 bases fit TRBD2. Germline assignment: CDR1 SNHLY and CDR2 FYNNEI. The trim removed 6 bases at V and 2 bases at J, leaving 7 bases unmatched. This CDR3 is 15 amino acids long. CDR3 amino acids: CASSQSGLAYNEQFF. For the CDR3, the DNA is TGTGCCAGCAGCCAATCCGGACTAGCCTACAATGAGCAGTTCTTC.

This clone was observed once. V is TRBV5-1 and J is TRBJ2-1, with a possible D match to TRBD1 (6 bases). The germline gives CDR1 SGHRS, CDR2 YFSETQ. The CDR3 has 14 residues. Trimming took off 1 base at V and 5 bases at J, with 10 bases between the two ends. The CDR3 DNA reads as TGCGCCAGCAGCTTGATGGACAGCAACAATGAGCAGTTCTTC. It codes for CASSLMDSNNEQFF. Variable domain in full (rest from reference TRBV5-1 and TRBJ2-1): KAGVTQTPRYLIKTRGQQVTLSCSPISGHRSVSWYQQTPGQGLQFLFEYFSETQRNKGNFPGRFSGRQFSNSRSEMNVSTLELGDSALYLCASSLMDSNNEQFFGPGTRLTVL.

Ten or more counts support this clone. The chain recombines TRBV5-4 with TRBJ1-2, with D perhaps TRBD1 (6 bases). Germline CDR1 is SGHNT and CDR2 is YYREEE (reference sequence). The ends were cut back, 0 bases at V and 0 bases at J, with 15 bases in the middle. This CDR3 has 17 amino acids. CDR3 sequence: CASSLGGAGAPNYGYTF. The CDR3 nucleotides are TGTGCCAGCAGCTTGGGGGGGGCAGGGGCCCCTAACTATGGCTACACCTTC.

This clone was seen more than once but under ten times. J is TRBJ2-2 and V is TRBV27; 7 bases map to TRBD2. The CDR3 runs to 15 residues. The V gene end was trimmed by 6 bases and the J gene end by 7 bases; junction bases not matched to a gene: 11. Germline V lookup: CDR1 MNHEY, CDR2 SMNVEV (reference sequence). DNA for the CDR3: TGTGCCAGCAGCCCCACAGCGGGAATAGGCGGGGAGCTGTTTTTT. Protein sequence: CASSPTAGIGGELFF.

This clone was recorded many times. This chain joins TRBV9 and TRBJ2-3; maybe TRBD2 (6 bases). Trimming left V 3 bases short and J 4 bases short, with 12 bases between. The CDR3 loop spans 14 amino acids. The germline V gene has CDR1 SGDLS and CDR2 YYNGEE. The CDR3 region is CASSAFSGSDTQYF. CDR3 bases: TGTGCCAGCAGCGCTTTTAGCGGCTCAGATACGCAGTATTTT.

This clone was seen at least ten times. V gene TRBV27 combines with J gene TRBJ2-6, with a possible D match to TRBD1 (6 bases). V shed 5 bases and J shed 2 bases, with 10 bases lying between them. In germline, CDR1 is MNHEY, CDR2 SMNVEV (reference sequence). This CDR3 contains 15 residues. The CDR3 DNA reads TGTGCCAGCAGTCCCTACAGGGCTGGGGCCAACGTCCTGACTTTC. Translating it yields CASSPYRAGANVLTF.

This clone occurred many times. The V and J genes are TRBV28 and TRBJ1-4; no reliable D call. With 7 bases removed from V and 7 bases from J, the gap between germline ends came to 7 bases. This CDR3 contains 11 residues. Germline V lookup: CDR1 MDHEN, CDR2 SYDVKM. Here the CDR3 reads CASTGREKLFF. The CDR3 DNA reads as TGTGCCAGCACCGGACGTGAAAAACTGTTTTTT.

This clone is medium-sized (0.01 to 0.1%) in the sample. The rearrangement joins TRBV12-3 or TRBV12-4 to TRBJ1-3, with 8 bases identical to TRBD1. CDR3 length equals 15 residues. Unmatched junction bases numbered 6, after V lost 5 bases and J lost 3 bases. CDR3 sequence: CASSTDRDLGNTIYF. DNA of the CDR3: TGTGCCAGCAGTACGGACAGGGATCTTGGAAACACCATATATTTT.

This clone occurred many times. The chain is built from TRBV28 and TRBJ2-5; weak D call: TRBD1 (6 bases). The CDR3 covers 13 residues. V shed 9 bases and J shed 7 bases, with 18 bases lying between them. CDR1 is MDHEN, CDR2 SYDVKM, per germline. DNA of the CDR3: TGTGCCAGTAGAACAGGGCCCCCGGGGACCCAGTACTTC. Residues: CASRTGPPGTQYF.

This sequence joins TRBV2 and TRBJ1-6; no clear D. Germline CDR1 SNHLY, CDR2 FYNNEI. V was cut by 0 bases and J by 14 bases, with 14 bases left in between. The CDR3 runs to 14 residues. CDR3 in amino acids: CASSEAPDSRTLHF. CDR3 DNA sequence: TGTGCCAGCAGTGAAGCGCCGGACTCTAGGACCCTCCACTTT.

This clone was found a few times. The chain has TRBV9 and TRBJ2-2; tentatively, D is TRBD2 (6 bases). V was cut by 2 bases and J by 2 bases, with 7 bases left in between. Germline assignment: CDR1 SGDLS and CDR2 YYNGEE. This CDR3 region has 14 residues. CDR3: CASSVGGNTGELFF. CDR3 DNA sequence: TGTGCCAGCAGCGTGGGAGGTAACACCGGGGAGCTGTTTTTT.

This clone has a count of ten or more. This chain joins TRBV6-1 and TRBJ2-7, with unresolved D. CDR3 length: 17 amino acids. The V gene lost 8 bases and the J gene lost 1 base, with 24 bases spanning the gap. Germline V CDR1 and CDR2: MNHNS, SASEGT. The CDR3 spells CASLSYLYSSHSYEQYF. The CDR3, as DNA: TGTGCCAGCCTCTCCTATCTGTACAGTTCCCATTCCTACGAGCAGTACTTC.

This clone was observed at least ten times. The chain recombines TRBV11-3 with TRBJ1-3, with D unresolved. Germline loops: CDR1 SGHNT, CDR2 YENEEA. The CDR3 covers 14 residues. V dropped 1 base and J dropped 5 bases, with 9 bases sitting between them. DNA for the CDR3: TGTGCCAGCAGCTTAGTTTCAGACCGAAACACCATATATTTT. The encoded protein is CASSLVSDRNTIYF.

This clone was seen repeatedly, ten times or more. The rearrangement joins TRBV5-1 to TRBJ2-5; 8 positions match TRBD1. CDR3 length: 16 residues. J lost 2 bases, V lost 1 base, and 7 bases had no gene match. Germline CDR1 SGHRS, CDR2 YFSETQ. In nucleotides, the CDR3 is TGCGCCAGCAGCTTGTGGACAGGGCCCCAACAAGAGACCCAGTACTTC. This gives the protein CASSLWTGPQQETQYF.

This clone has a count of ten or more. CDR3 amino acids: CASSRNKRTSGRGGDTQYF. In DNA, the CDR3 is TGTGCCAGCAGCCGGAACAAAAGGACTAGCGGGAGGGGTGGTGATACGCAGTATTTT. The rearrangement joins TRBV3-1 to TRBJ2-3; the match to TRBD2 covers 15 bases. With 4 bases clipped from V and 6 bases from J, the junction kept 14 bases outside the gene matches. Germline CDR1 reads LGHDT; CDR2 reads YNNKEL (reference sequence). This CDR3 comprises 19 residues.

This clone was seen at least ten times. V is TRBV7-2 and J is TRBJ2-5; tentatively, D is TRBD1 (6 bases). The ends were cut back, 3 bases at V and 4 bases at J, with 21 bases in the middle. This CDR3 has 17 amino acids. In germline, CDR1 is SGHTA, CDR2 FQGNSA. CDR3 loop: CASSFGTGSGNRETQYF. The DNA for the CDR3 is TGTGCCAGCAGCTTCGGTACAGGGTCGGGGAACCGAGAGACCCAGTACTTC. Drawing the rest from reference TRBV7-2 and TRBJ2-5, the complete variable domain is GAGVSQSPSNKVTEKGKDVELRCDPISGHTALYWYRQSLGQGLEFLIYFQGNSAPDKSGLPSDRFSAERTGGSVSTLTIQRTQQEDSAVYLCASSFGTGSGNRETQYFGPGTRLLVL.